These 9 T cell receptor beta chains were sequenced from one sample in a study of cytomegalovirus exposure and HLA in healthy donors. Only in-frame clones appear in the TCRdb table, and some are missing; sequencing was by immunoSEQ multiplex PCR. Of hundreds of thousands of clones in the sample, over 75% were seen once. Input material: PBMCs. The receptors were sampled from a young man in good health and CMV-seropositive.

The J gene is TRBJ1-1, the V gene TRBV6-5; tentative D call: TRBD1 (5 bases). The germline V gene encodes CDR1 MNHEY and CDR2 SVGAGI. Trimming took 10 bases from V and 4 from J, leaving 19 bases between them. This CDR3 contains 14 residues. The chain's CDR3 is CATDSPGRGTEAFF. In DNA form, the CDR3 reads TGTGCCACTGATAGTCCGGGGCGGGGCACTGAAGCTTTCTTT.

The chain couples TRBV11-1 to TRBJ2-7, with D tentatively TRBD1 (6 bases). Per germline, CDR1 SGHAT and CDR2 FQDESV (reference sequence). This CDR3 contains 14 residues. Trimming left V 1 base short and J 4 bases short, with 11 bases between. CDR3 nucleotides: TGTGCCAGCAGCTTAGAAGGGGGTTTATACGAGCAGTACTTC. Its translation is CASSLEGGLYEQYF.

The chain employs TRBV20-1 and TRBJ2-5; no reliable D call. In germline, CDR1 is DFQATT, CDR2 SNEGSKA (reference sequence). The CDR3 has 11 amino acids. The V end lost 0 bases, the J end lost 12 bases, and 11 bases lay between the germline ends. CDR3 protein: CSARDPPTEYF. The DNA for the CDR3 is TGCAGTGCTAGAGACCCCCCGACTGAGTACTTC.

The chain couples TRBV15 to TRBJ2-7; TRBD2 matches at 8 bases. The V and J ends lost 1 base and 5 bases, in that order; junction bases with no gene match: 4. This CDR3 spans 14 amino acids. Per the germline V gene, CDR1 is LNHNV and CDR2 is YYDKDF (reference sequence). The CDR3 loop reads CATSRGLAPDEQYF. CDR3 coding DNA: TGTGCCACCAGCAGAGGACTAGCGCCCGACGAGCAGTACTTC.

This clone has only a few counts. The V and J genes are TRBV6-5 and TRBJ1-1, with D unclear. This CDR3 has 14 residues. V was cut by 6 bases and J by 1 base, with 12 bases left in between. In germline, CDR1 is MNHEY, CDR2 SVGAGI. CDR3: CASSHQEANTEAFF. The CDR3 nucleotides read TGTGCCAGCAGCCATCAGGAGGCGAACACTGAAGCTTTCTTT.

The chain uses TRBV5-6 and TRBJ1-2, with 7 bases identical to TRBD1. J lost 10 bases, V lost 4 bases, and 13 bases had no gene match. The CDR3 sequence is 14 residues long. Germline loops: CDR1 SGHDT, CDR2 YYEEEE. DNA of the CDR3: TGTGCCAGCAGCGGGGACAGCCTTCGATCTTCCTACACCTTC. It encodes CASSGDSLRSSYTF.

The V call is TRBV28, the J call TRBJ1-2; the D is unclear. V was trimmed by 5 bases and J by 4 bases, leaving 8 bases between them. Germline loops: CDR1 MDHEN, CDR2 SYDVKM. The CDR3 spans 12 residues. CDR3 sequence: CASSPRAYGYTF. In nucleotides, the CDR3 is TGTGCCAGCAGTCCGAGGGCCTATGGCTACACCTTC.

This clone was counted a single time. The gene calls are TRBV30 and TRBJ2-1; D remains unclear. The V gene lost 0 bases and the J gene lost 3 bases, with 12 bases spanning the gap. The CDR3 runs 15 residues. CDR1 is GTSNPN and CDR2 is SVGIG in the germline V gene (reference sequence). As DNA, the CDR3 is TGTGCCTGGAGTGTACAAAGCAGCCACTACAATGAGCAGTTCTTC. It is translated as CAWSVQSSHYNEQFF.

The rearrangement joins TRBV27 to TRBJ1-1; D is perhaps TRBD1 (5 bases). CDR1 and CDR2 (germline): MNHEY, SMNVEV (reference sequence). The CDR3 is made up of 13 amino acids. Between the trimmed V and J ends, which lost 8 bases and 10 bases, there was a span of 20 bases. The CDR3 DNA reads TGTGCCAGCTCCTCGGGAGGGGCCCCCCCAGCTTTCTTT. Its protein product is CASSSGGAPPAFF.